The 3 T cell receptor beta chains listed next were all sequenced from one sample in a study of blood T cell repertoires in COVID-19. Using immunoSEQ multiplex PCR, the repertoire was profiled, and TCRdb retains in-frame clones only, with some absent. The sample lists approximately 400,000 clones; approximately 87% were seen once. Sequenced material: PBMCs or T cells enriched from blood (not recorded which). The receptors were sampled from a man aged 25 to 40 who had recovered from COVID-19.

J is TRBJ1-1 and V is TRBV12-3 or TRBV12-4; no reliable D call. V shed 6 bases and J shed 11 bases, with 19 bases lying between them. This CDR3 is built from 13 residues. The CDR3 protein is CASSSLSGRSAFF. In DNA form, the CDR3 reads TGTGCCAGCAGCTCTCTCTCGGGTCGGTCGGCTTTCTTT.

The J gene is TRBJ2-7, the V gene TRBV30; the D gene is possibly TRBD1 (6 bases). The CDR3 spans 12 residues. V lost 0 bases and J lost 7, with 10 bases in between. The germline CDR1 and CDR2 sequences are GTSNPN and SVGIG (reference sequence). Here the CDR3 DNA reads TGTGCCTGGAGTGTTTCAGGGGTAGAGCAGTACTTC. Protein sequence: CAWSVSGVEQYF.

The chain uses TRBV7-2 and TRBJ2-5; tentative D call: TRBD2 (5 bases). Germline CDR1 SGHTA, CDR2 FQGNSA. CDR3 length: 15 amino acids. Trimming removed 5 bases from V and 5 bases from J, with 18 bases in between. Here the CDR3 reads CASSQEREFGETQYF. The CDR3 nucleotides are TGTGCCAGCAGCCAAGAGAGGGAGTTCGGGGAGACCCAGTACTTC. The full variable domain, completed using reference TRBV7-2 and TRBJ2-5, is GAGVSQSPSNKVTEKGKDVELRCDPISGHTALYWYRQSLGQGLEFLIYFQGNSAPDKSGLPSDRFSAERTGGSVSTLTIQRTQQEDSAVYLCASSQEREFGETQYFGPGTRLLVL.